The clone carrying this TCR beta chain was found many times. The read is 3 residues too short to cover the CDR3 end, so that end is filled in from the germline J gene. Per germline, CDR1 GTSNPN and CDR2 SVGIG (reference sequence). This CDR3 has 14 residues. V was pared by 2 bases and J by 1 base, with 9 bases between. This entry comes from a study of T cell clonality in common variable immunodeficiency. Libraries were prepared by immunoSEQ multiplex PCR; TCRdb keeps only in-frame clonotypes and omits some of them. Recorded here are about 50,000 clones, none singletons. The material sequenced was peripheral blood mononuclear cells. The origin of this receptor is a person between 18 and 75 years old in good health. The chain uses TRBV30 and TRBJ1-5; tentatively, D is TRBD1 (6 bases). Here the CDR3 reads CAWSWQGSNQPQHF. Partial CDR3 DNA: TGTGCCTGGAGTTGGCAGGGGAGCAATCAGCCC. Full variable domain (missing parts from reference TRBV30 and TRBJ1-5): SQTIHQWPATLVQPVGSPLSLECTVEGTSNPNLYWYRQAAGRGLQLLFYSVGIGQISSEVPQNLSASRPQDRQFILSSKKLLLSDSGFYLCAWSWQGSNQPQHFGDGTRLSIL.